This is a list of T cell receptor beta chains from one sample in a study of T cells after posttransplantation cyclophosphamide. Only in-frame clones appear in the TCRdb table, and some are missing; sequencing was by immunoSEQ multiplex PCR. The repertoire consists of 40,000 or so clones, none detected only once. Sequencing used PBMCs. Every receptor here comes from a man aged 25-45 years in good health and a related stem cell transplant donor. Both conserved end residues are part of each CDR3. Each record gives: J gene, D gene, V gene, clone size, CDR3 protein, CDR3 DNA. The D gene is left open where the match is weak. Rows give clone size only sometimes, using once, few, many, or a class for an expanded clone.

TRBJ1-3	TRBD1	TRBV28	many	CASASDRVGNTIYF	TGTGCCAGTGCCTCGGACAGGGTTGGAAACACCATATATTTT
TRBJ2-3	.	TRBV6-5	few	CASSLEGFADTQYF	TGTGCCAGCAGTCTGGAAGGGTTCGCAGATACGCAGTATTTT
TRBJ2-3	.	TRBV11-1	few	CASSSRLTASTDTQYF	TGTGCCAGCAGCAGCCGACTTACCGCCAGCACAGATACGCAGTATTTT
TRBJ1-6	.	TRBV2	many	CASSDLQGWTLHF	TGTGCCAGCAGTGACCTACAGGGTTGGACCCTCCACTTT
TRBJ2-7	.	TRBV6-1	many	CASTSRQTSYEQYF	TGTGCCAGCACCTCGAGACAGACCTCCTACGAGCAGTACTTC
TRBJ1-3	.	TRBV7-6	many	CASSLGTEGNTIYF	TGTGCCAGCAGCTTAGGGACAGAGGGAAACACCATATATTTT
TRBJ2-3	TRBD2	TRBV6-1	few	CASSEAFFLAGAPDTQYF	TGTGCCAGCAGTGAAGCATTCTTCCTAGCGGGGGCCCCAGATACGCAGTATTTT
TRBJ2-1	TRBD2	TRBV19	many	CASSTLERGFGNEQFF	TGTGCCAGTAGTACTCTTGAGCGGGGGTTCGGCAATGAGCAGTTCTTC
TRBJ1-6	.	TRBV4-3	many	CASSQDQEKTPLHF	TGCGCCAGCAGCCAAGATCAGGAAAAAACACCCCTCCACTTT
TRBJ2-5	.	TRBV5-6	few	CASSLFGRGSETQYF	TGTGCCAGCAGCTTGTTTGGCAGGGGATCTGAGACCCAGTACTTC
TRBJ2-2	TRBD1	TRBV7-3	many	CASSIMTGQGATGELFF	TGTGCCAGCAGCATCATGACTGGACAGGGGGCGACCGGGGAGCTGTTTTTT
TRBJ1-2	.	TRBV10-1	many	CASDRRSYGYTF	TGCGCCAGTGACAGGCGCTCCTATGGCTACACCTTC
TRBJ1-3	.	TRBV7-9	many	CASSQVSGNTIYF	TGTGCCAGCAGCCAGGTCTCTGGAAACACCATATATTTT
TRBJ1-6	TRBD1	TRBV5-4	many	CASSLATGDSPLHF	TGTGCCAGCAGCTTGGCTACAGGGGATTCACCCCTCCACTTT
TRBJ2-3	.	TRBV6-4	many	CASSDSEGDTQYF	TGTGCCAGCAGTGACTCAGAGGGAGATACGCAGTATTTT
TRBJ2-1	TRBD1	TRBV7-2	many	CASSPAGTDSYNEQFF	TGTGCCAGCAGCCCTGCCGGGACAGACTCCTACAATGAGCAGTTCTTC
TRBJ1-1	TRBD1	TRBV7-2	many	CASSLGRGDEAFF	TGTGCCAGCAGCTTAGGCAGGGGGGATGAAGCTTTCTTT
TRBJ1-2	.	TRBV5-4	many	CASSSALQGSRGYTF	TGTGCCAGCAGCTCCGCGCTTCAGGGGTCCCGGGGCTACACCTTC
TRBJ1-6	TRBD1	TRBV7-3	few	CASSFRGTGAYSPLHF	TGTGCCAGCAGCTTTAGGGGGACAGGGGCTTATTCACCCCTCCACTTT
TRBJ1-4	TRBD1	TRBV7-9	many	CASSSRGQSLANEKLFF	TGTGCCAGCAGCTCAAGGGGGCAGTCCTTAGCTAATGAAAAACTGTTTTTT
TRBJ2-7	.	TRBV19	many	CASSIRHPTYEQYF	TGTGCCAGTAGTATAAGACACCCTACCTACGAGCAGTACTTC
TRBJ1-5	TRBD1	TRBV7-2	.	CASSVRRTGSGQPQHF	TGTGCCAGCAGCGTGAGGCGGACAGGGAGCGGTCAGCCCCAGCATTTT
TRBJ2-1	TRBD2	TRBV29-1	many	CSVGLAGSASYNEQFF	TGCAGCGTTGGCCTAGCGGGGAGCGCCTCCTACAATGAGCAGTTCTTC
TRBJ2-7	.	TRBV19	many	CASSISPSYEQYF	TGTGCCAGTAGTATATCGCCCAGCTACGAGCAGTACTTC
TRBJ2-2	TRBD1	TRBV7-9	many	CASSRDRGVTRAGELFF	TGTGCCAGCAGCCGGGACAGGGGTGTGACCAGGGCCGGGGAGCTGTTTTTT
TRBJ2-7	.	TRBV13	many	CASSLPGVSYEQYF	TGTGCCAGCAGCTTACCGGGGGTATCCTACGAGCAGTACTTC
TRBJ2-1	TRBD2	TRBV5-1	.	CASSLTIAGGYNEQFF	TGCGCCAGCAGCTTGACAATAGCGGGGGGATACAATGAGCAGTTCTTC
TRBJ2-7	TRBD1	TRBV11-2	.	CASSLGQGAYEQYF	TGTGCCAGCAGCTTAGGACAGGGGGCCTACGAGCAGTACTTC
TRBJ1-3	.	TRBV7-2	many	CASRETASGNTIYF	TGTGCCAGCAGAGAGACAGCCTCTGGAAACACCATATATTTT
TRBJ2-5	TRBD1	TRBV15	.	CATSRGGQGETQYF	TGTGCCACCAGCAGAGGGGGACAGGGGGAGACCCAGTACTTC
TRBJ1-4	.	TRBV19	many	CASSISTTNEKLFF	TGTGCCAGTAGTATCAGTACAACTAATGAAAAACTGTTTTTT
TRBJ2-5	.	TRBV18	.	CASSPPGSETQYF	TGTGCCAGCTCACCACCAGGGTCAGAGACCCAGTACTTC
TRBJ1-5	.	TRBV11-2	many	CASSLGGSPQPQHF	TGTGCCAGCAGCTTGGGGGGAAGTCCGCAGCCCCAGCATTTT
TRBJ2-5	TRBD1	TRBV19	many	CASTEGQVKETQYF	TGTGCCAGTACCGAGGGACAGGTCAAAGAGACCCAGTACTTC
TRBJ2-7	.	TRBV6-1	many	CASNNAQVPYEQYF	TGTGCCAGCAATAACGCACAGGTTCCCTACGAGCAGTACTTC
TRBJ1-2	.	TRBV7-2	.	CASSLASRTRSYGYTF	TGTGCCAGCAGCTTAGCCTCACGGACAAGGAGCTATGGCTACACCTTC
TRBJ2-1	.	TRBV11-1	many	CASSDSQRRSYNEQFF	TGTGCCAGCAGCGATTCTCAGCGCCGGTCCTACAATGAGCAGTTCTTC
TRBJ1-4	TRBD1	TRBV5-8	many	CASSSGTGKNEKLFF	TGTGCCAGCAGCTCCGGGACAGGCAAGAATGAAAAACTGTTTTTT
TRBJ2-7	.	TRBV29-1	many	CSVKDNRGGGTHEQYF	TGCAGCGTTAAGGACAACAGGGGAGGAGGGACCCACGAGCAGTACTTC
TRBJ1-1	.	TRBV5-1	many	CASSLETGFNTEAFF	TGCGCCAGCAGCTTGGAAACAGGTTTTAACACTGAAGCTTTCTTT
TRBJ2-5	TRBD1	TRBV2	many	CASRAGTAGETQYF	TGTGCCAGCAGGGCCGGGACAGCCGGAGAGACCCAGTACTTC
TRBJ1-5	TRBD1	TRBV7-4	many	CASSLANRGMGKGNQPQHF	TGTGCCAGCAGCTTAGCGAACAGGGGAATGGGGAAAGGCAATCAGCCCCAGCATTTT
TRBJ1-1	.	TRBV9	.	CASSVGGGLFGVNTEAFF	TGTGCCAGCAGCGTAGGAGGGGGTTTGTTCGGAGTGAACACTGAAGCTTTCTTT
TRBJ2-1	TRBD1	TRBV2	many	CASRWTGKNNEQFF	TGTGCCAGCAGGTGGACAGGGAAAAACAATGAGCAGTTCTTC
TRBJ2-5	.	TRBV19	many	CASSRDRLETQYF	TGTGCCAGTAGCCGTGACAGGCTAGAGACCCAGTACTTC
TRBJ1-5	TRBD1	TRBV10-3	many	CAIKGTGGINQPQHF	TGTGCCATCAAAGGGACAGGGGGCATCAATCAGCCCCAGCATTTT
TRBJ2-7	.	TRBV6-5	few	CASSRDRSSYEQYF	TGTGCCAGCAGTAGAGACAGGAGCTCCTACGAGCAGTACTTC
TRBJ2-5	TRBD1	TRBV7-7	few	CASSSGQGETQYF	TGTGCCAGCAGCTCTGGACAGGGAGAGACCCAGTACTTC
TRBJ2-1	TRBD2	TRBV18	many	CASSPRTSGAWNEQFF	TGTGCCAGCTCACCAAGGACTAGCGGGGCTTGGAATGAGCAGTTCTTC
TRBJ1-1	.	TRBV9	many	CASSPLPDTEAFF	TGTGCCAGCAGCCCCCTCCCAGACACTGAAGCTTTCTTT
TRBJ2-7	TRBD2	TRBV5-4	many	CASSPRGGKESYEQYF	TGTGCCAGCAGCCCCCGGGGGGGGAAGGAATCCTACGAGCAGTACTTC
TRBJ1-5	.	TRBV2	many	CASRRGLAINQPQHF	TGTGCCAGCAGGAGGGGACTGGCGATCAATCAGCCCCAGCATTTT
TRBJ1-2	TRBD1	TRBV7-9	many	CASSPPALTGGADGYTF	TGTGCCAGCAGCCCTCCCGCCCTTACAGGGGGCGCTGATGGCTACACCTTC
TRBJ1-1	.	TRBV11-3	many	CASSSRGGGTEAFF	TGTGCCAGCAGCTCCCGAGGAGGGGGAACTGAAGCTTTCTTT
TRBJ1-4	.	TRBV6-1	many	CASSELGGTNEKLFF	TGTGCCAGCAGTGAATTGGGCGGGACTAATGAAAAACTGTTTTTT
TRBJ2-7	.	TRBV6-5	many	CASSYSQHYEQYF	TGTGCCAGCAGTTACTCCCAACACTACGAGCAGTACTTC
TRBJ1-1	TRBD1	TRBV18	few	CASSPDRGGTEAFF	TGTGCCAGCTCCCCCGACAGGGGGGGGACTGAAGCTTTCTTT
TRBJ2-7	.	TRBV6-5	many	CASSYAVSSYEQYF	TGTGCCAGCAGTTACGCGGTATCCTCCTACGAGCAGTACTTC
TRBJ2-5	TRBD1	TRBV5-1	few	CASSTTGIQETQYF	TGCGCCAGCAGCACGACAGGGATACAAGAGACCCAGTACTTC